This T cell receptor beta chain comes out of a study of vaccination effects on CD4 cells after COVID-19. In regard to this clone: Its cognate antigen is unknown.

The repertoire was sequenced with immunoSEQ multiplex PCR; TCRdb's copy has only in-frame clones and lacks some. Among around 30,000 clones listed, around three fifths were seen once. Culture lasted approximately 10 days before CD4+ T cell isolation. IL-2 medium took the place of half the medium on both days 3 and 7. This TCR was sampled from a human donor who received a COVID-19 vaccine. The sample consisted of CD4+ T cells from PBMCs cultured without peptide, taken before COVID-19 vaccination.

The chain's CDR3 is CASTLIGGGDGRTGELFF. DNA of the CDR3: TGTGCCAGCACTCTTATAGGGGGCGGGGACGGGAGGACCGGGGAGCTGTTTTTT. The J gene is TRBJ2-2, the V gene TRBV2; D might be TRBD1 or TRBD2, each matching 7 bases. This CDR3 comprises 18 residues. The germline gives CDR1 SNHLY, CDR2 FYNNEI. The V end lost 7 bases, the J end lost 5 bases, and 26 bases lay between the germline ends.